This T cell receptor beta chain was profiled in a study of T-cell memory formation after mild COVID-19. 5'RACE, which relied on constant-segment primers, yielded TCR alpha and TCR beta cDNA libraries carrying sample barcodes and UMIs. MiXCR, applied by TCRdb to the 5' RACE reads, yields one record per CDR3 protein. The repertoire has roughly 100,000 distinct CDR3 sequences, 9.5% to 15% of them found once; the top ten carry around 25%. Study-level points and caveats: CD4+ contracting clones were mainly CM and EM; CD8+ ones, EMRA. Cross-reactive memory appears to have joined, as suggested by some responding clones showing up in pre-infection memory.

Remarks on this clonotype: Its target is unknown.

V lost 3 bases to trimming and J lost 4 bases, with 7 bases between them. From germline, CDR1 is MNHEY and CDR2 SMNVEV (reference sequence). This CDR3 spans 13 amino acids. The sequence was obtained from an adult woman who had mild COVID-19 (a few samples of this study predate the infection). Cell type and time point are not known. Material for sequencing was PBMCs or a T cell subset sorted from them (not recorded which). V and J are TRBV27 and TRBJ2-1; D ambiguous. This chain's CDR3 is CASSLYGYNEQFF. CDR3 DNA: TGTGCCAGCAGTTTGTACGGGTACAATGAGCAGTTCTTC.